The present entry profiles one T cell receptor beta chain with its context. The CDR3 covers 13 residues. Trimming removed 7 bases at V and 3 bases at J, with 12 bases between. This sample stems from a study of blood T cell repertoires in COVID-19. On the study more broadly: Acute and convalescent COVID-19 specimens originated in the United States, Italy and Spain. PBMCs, B-cell-depleted T cells, or T cells were the source of the cDNA or gDNA that made up the material.

In the original processing: Amplifying reference gene primers gave estimates of nucleated cell counts. Produced via immunoSEQ multiplex PCR; TCRdb's table is partial and in-frame only. V and J calls and clone size are as listed in that table; D and trimming were resolved from the DNA. The table shows 90,000 to 150,000 clones, with around 64% occurring only once. The TCR originated in a human donor with acute or convalescent COVID-19. The donor label of this sample is uncertain. The sample consisted of peripheral blood. This rearrangement joins TRBV12-3 or TRBV12-4 to TRBJ1-1, with TRBD1 as a possible D gene (5 bases). CDR3 sequence (DNA): TGTGCCAGCATCTCCCCGGGGGACACTGAAGCTTTCTTT. Protein sequence: CASISPGDTEAFF.